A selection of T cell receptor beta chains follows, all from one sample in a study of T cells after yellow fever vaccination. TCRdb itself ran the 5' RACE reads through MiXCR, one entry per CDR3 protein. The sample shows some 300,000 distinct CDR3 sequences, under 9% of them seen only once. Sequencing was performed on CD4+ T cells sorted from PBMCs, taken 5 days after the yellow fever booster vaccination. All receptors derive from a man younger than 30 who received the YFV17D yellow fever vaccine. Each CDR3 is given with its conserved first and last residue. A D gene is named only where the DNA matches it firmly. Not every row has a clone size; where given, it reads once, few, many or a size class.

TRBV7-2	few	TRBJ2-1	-	CASSSMGGQFF	TGTGCCAGCAGCTCTATGGGCGGGCAGTTCTTC
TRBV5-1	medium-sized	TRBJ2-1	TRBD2	CASSSGGGAYNEQFF	TGCGCCAGCTCATCTGGGGGGGGTGCCTACAATGAGCAGTTCTTC
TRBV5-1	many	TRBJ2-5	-	CASSLWTQAETQYF	TGCGCCAGCAGCTTGTGGACCCAAGCGGAGACCCAGTACTTC
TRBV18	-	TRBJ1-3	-	CASSPLHSGNTIYF	TGTGCCAGCTCACCACTCCACTCTGGAAACACCATATATTTT
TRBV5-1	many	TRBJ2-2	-	CASSLDRVSTGELFF	TGCGCCAGCAGCCTCGATCGGGTGAGCACCGGGGAGCTGTTTTTT
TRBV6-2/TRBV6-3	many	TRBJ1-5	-	CASSGDKQRSNQPQHF	TGTGCCAGCAGTGGGGACAAGCAACGGAGTAATCAGCCCCAGCATTTT
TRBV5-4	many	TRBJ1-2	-	CASRIGTGAVNYGYTF	TGTGCCAGCAGGATTGGGACGGGAGCTGTTAACTATGGCTACACCTTC
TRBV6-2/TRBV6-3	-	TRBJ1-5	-	CASSYFTGFGNEPQHF	TGTGCCAGCAGTTACTTCACAGGGTTTGGGAATGAGCCCCAGCATTTT
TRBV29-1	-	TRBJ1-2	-	CSVSRDRNYGYTF	TGCAGCGTCTCCAGGGATAGGAACTATGGCTACACCTTC
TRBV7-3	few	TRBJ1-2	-	CASSSAPGGYGYTF	TGTGCCAGCAGCTCCGCTCCGGGGGGCTATGGCTACACCTTC
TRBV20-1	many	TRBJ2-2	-	CSARLSENTGELFF	TGCAGTGCCCGTCTCAGTGAGAACACCGGGGAGCTGTTTTTT
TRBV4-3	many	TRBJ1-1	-	CASSQDRWAAEAFF	TGCGCCAGCAGCCAAGACCGGTGGGCGGCTGAAGCTTTCTTT
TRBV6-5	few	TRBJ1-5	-	CASSSAGLSSNQPQHF	TGTGCCAGCAGTTCAGCAGGGTTGTCTAGCAATCAGCCCCAGCATTTT
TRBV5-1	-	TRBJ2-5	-	CASSPTVAETQYF	TGCGCCAGCAGCCCGACAGTGGCGGAGACCCAGTACTTC
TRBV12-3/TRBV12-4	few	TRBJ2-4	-	CASRPQGAKNIQYF	TGTGCCAGCAGGCCACAGGGTGCCAAAAACATTCAGTACTTC
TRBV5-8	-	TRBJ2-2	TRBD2	CATAAGGIANTGELFF	TGTGCCACCGCCGCGGGGGGGATCGCGAACACCGGGGAGCTGTTTTTT
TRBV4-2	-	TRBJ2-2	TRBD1	CASSPGTGGHTGELFF	TGTGCCAGCAGCCCAGGGACAGGGGGTCACACCGGGGAGCTGTTTTTT
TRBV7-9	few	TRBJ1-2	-	CASSFERGSGYTF	TGTGCCAGCAGCTTTGAGAGAGGGAGTGGCTACACCTTC